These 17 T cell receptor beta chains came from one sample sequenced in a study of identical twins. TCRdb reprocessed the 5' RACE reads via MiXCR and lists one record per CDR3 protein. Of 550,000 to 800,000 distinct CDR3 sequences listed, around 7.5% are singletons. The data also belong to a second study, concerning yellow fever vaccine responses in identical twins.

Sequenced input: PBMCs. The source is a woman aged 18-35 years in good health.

The DNA of the CDR3 is TGCAGCGTTGATCCGGGGGCGTCTTCTGGAAACACCATATATTTT. The encoded protein is CSVDPGASSGNTIYF. The chain is built from TRBV29-1 and TRBJ1-3; D is possibly TRBD1 (6 bases). This CDR3 is 15 amino acids long. V lost 3 bases to trimming and J lost 1 base, with 13 bases between them. Germline V CDR1 and CDR2: SQVTM, ANQGSEA.

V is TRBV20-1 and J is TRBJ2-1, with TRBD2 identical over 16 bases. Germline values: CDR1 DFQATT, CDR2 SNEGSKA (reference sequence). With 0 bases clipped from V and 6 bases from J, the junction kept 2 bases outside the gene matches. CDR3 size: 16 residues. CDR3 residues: CSARDGTSGRVNEQFF. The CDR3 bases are TGCAGTGCTAGAGATGGGACTAGCGGGAGGGTCAATGAGCAGTTCTTC.

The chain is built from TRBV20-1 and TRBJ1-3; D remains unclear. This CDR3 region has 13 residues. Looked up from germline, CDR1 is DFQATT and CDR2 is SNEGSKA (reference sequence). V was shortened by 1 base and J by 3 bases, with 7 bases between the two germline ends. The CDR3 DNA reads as TGCAGTGCTAGAGCCGCGTTTGGAAACACCATATATTTT. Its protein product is CSARAAFGNTIYF.

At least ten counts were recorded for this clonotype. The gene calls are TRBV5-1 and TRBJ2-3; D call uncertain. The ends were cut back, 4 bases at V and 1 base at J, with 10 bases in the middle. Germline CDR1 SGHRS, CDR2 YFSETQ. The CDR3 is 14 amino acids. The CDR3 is CASSTGDRTDTQYF. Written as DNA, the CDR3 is TGCGCCAGCAGCACCGGAGATCGCACAGATACGCAGTATTTT.

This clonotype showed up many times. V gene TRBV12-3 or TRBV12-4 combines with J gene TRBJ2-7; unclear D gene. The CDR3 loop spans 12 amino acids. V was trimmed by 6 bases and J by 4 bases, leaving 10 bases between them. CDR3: CASRGDLYEQYF. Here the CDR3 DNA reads TGTGCCAGCAGGGGCGACTTGTACGAGCAGTACTTC.

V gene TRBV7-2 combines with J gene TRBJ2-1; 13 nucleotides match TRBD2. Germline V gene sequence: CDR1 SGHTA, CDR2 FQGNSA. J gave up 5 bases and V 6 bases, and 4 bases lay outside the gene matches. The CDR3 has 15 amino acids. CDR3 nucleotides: TGTGCCAGCAGGCCACTAGCGGGGGGGAACAATGAGCAGTTCTTC. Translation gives CASRPLAGGNNEQFF.

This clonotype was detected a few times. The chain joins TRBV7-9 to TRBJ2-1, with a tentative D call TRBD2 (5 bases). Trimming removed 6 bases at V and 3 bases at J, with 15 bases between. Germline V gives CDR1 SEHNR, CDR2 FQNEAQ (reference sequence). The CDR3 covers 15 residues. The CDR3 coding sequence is TGTGCCAGCAGTGTGGGAGCAATGGTCTACAATGAGCAGTTCTTC. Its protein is CASSVGAMVYNEQFF.

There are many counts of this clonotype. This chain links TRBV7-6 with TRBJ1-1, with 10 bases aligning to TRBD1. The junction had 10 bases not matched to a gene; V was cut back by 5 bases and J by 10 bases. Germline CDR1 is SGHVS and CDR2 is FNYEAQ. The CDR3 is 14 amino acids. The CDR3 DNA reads TGTGCCAGCAGCGAGGACAGGGGGAGTATTTCAGCTTTCTTT. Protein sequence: CASSEDRGSISAFF.

The CDR3 coding sequence is TGCGCCAGCAGCCCCGCGGACAGGGAAAGTGGCTACACCTTC. Amino acid sequence: CASSPADRESGYTF. The rearrangement uses TRBV4-1 and TRBJ1-2; the match to TRBD1 covers 8 bases. The CDR3 is made up of 14 amino acids. Trimming took 4 bases from V and 7 from J; bases not matched to a gene: 8. Germline CDR1 is MGHRA and CDR2 is YSYEKL.

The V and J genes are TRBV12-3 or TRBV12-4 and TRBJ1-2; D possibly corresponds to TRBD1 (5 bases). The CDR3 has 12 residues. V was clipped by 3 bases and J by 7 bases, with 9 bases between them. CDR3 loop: CASSLGLGGYTF. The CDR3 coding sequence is TGTGCCAGCAGTTTGGGGCTGGGTGGCTACACCTTC.

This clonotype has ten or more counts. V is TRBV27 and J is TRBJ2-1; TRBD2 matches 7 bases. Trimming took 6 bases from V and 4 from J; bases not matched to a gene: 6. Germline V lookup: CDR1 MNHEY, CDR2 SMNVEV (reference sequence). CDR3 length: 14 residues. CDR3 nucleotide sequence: TGTGCCAGCAGGGGAGGGTTAGTTTACAATGAGCAGTTCTTC. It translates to CASRGGLVYNEQFF.

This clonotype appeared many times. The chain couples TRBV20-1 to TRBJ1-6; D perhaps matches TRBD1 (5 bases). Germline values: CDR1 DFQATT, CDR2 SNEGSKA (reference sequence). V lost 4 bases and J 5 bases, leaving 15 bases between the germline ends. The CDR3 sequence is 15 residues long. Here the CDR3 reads CSAKRGGMNNSPLHF. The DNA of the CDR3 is TGCAGTGCTAAGCGGGGCGGGATGAATAATTCACCCCTCCACTTT.

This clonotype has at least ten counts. The CDR3 sequence is CASSVRDRSFEQYV. CDR3 nucleotide sequence: TGTGCCAGCAGCGTCCGGGACAGGTCTTTCGAGCAGTACGTC. The chain links TRBV7-8 to TRBJ2-7, with 8 bases lining up with TRBD1. This CDR3 has 14 amino acids. Per the germline V gene, CDR1 is SGHVS and CDR2 is FQNEAQ. V shed 5 bases and J 6 bases; nucleotides not matched to a gene: 9.

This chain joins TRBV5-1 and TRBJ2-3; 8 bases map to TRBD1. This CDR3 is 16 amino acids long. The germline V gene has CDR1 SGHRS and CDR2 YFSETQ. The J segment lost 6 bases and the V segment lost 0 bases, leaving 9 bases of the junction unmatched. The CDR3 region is CASSLEFGQGADTQYF. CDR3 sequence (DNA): TGCGCCAGCAGCTTGGAATTCGGGCAGGGGGCTGATACGCAGTATTTT.

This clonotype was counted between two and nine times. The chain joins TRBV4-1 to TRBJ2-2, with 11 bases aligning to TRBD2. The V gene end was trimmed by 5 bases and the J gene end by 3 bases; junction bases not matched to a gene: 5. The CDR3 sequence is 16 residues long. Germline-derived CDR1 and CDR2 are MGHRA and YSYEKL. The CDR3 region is CASSWDSGRDTGELFF. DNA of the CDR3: TGCGCCAGCAGCTGGGATAGCGGGAGGGACACCGGGGAGCTGTTTTTT.

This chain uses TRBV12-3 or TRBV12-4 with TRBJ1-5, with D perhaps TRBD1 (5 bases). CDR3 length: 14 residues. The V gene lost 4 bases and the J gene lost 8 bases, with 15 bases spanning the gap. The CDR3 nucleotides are TGTGCCAGCAGTTCAGGCGACAGTGAAAAGCCCCAGCATTTT. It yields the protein CASSSGDSEKPQHF.

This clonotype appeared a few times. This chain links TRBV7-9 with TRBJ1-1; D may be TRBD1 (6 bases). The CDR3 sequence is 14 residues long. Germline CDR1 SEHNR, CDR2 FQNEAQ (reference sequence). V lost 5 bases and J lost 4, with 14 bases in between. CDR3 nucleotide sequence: TGTGCCAGCAGCGAAACAGGGTGGGCCACTGAAGCTTTCTTT. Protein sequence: CASSETGWATEAFF.